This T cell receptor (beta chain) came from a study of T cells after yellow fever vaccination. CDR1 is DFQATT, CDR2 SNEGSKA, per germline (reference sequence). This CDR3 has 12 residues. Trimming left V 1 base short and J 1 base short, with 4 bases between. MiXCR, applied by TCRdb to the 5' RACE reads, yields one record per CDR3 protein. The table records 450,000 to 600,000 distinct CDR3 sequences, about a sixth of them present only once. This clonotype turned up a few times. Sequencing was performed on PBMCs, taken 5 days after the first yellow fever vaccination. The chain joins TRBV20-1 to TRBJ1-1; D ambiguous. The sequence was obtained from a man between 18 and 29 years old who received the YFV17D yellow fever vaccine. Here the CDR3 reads CSARGPNTEAFF. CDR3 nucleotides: TGCAGTGCTAGAGGCCCGAACACTGAAGCTTTCTTT.